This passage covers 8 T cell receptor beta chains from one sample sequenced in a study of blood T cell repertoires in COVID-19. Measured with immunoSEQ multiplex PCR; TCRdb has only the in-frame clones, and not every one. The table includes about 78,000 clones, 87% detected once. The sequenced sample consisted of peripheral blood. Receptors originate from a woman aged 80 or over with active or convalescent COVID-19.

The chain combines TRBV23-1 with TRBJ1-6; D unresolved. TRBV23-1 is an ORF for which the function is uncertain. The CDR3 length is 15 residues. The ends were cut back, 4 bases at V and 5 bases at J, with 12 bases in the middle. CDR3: CASSRVHGNNSPLHF. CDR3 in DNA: TGCGCCAGCAGTCGGGTACACGGGAATAATTCACCCCTCCACTTT.

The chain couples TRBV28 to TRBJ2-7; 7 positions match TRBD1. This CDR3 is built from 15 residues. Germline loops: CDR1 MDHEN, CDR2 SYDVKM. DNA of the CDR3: TGTTCTCATGGGAAACCGGGACAGTGGAGCTACGAGCAGTACTTC. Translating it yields CSHGKPGQWSYEQYF.

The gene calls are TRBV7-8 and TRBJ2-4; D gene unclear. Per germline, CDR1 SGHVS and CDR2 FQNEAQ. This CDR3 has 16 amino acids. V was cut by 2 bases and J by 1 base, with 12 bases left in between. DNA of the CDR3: TGTGCCAGCAGCTTACCCGTCTTGGGCGCCAAAAACATTCAGTACTTC. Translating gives CASSLPVLGAKNIQYF.

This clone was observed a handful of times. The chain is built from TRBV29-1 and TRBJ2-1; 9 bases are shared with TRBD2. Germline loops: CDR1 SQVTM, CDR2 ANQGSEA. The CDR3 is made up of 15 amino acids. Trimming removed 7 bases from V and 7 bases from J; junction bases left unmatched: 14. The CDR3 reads CSALTVGGGANEQFF. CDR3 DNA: TGCAGCGCCCTGACGGTGGGCGGGGGGGCGAATGAGCAGTTCTTC.

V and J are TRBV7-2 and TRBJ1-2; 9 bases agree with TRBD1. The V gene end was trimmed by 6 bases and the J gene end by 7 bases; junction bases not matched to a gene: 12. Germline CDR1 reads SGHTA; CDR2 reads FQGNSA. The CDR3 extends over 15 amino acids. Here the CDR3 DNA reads TGTGCCAGCAGGTCGGACAGGGGCAGCTTTGGTGGCTACACCTTC. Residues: CASRSDRGSFGGYTF.

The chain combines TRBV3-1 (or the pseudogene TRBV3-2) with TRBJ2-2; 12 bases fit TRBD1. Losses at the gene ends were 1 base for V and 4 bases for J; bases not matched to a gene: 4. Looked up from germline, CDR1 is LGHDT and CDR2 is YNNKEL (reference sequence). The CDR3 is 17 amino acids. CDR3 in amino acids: CASSQAGTGGVTGELFF. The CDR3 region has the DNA TGTGCCAGCAGCCAAGCCGGGACAGGGGGCGTCACCGGGGAGCTGTTTTTT.

CDR3 sequence (DNA): TGTGCCAGCAACCCATCCGGGAGAAGGTACGAGCAGTACTTC. Its protein is CASNPSGRRYEQYF. V is TRBV7-9 and J is TRBJ2-7; perhaps TRBD2 as D (6 bases). V lost 7 bases and J lost 4, with 17 bases in between. The CDR3 length is 14 residues. Germline assignment: CDR1 SEHNR and CDR2 FQNEAQ (reference sequence).

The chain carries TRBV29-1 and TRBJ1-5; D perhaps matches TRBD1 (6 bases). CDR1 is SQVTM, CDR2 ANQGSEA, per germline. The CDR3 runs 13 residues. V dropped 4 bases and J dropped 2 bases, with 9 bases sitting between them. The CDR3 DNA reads TGCAGCGTTGGGGAGGGGGGCAATCAGCCCCAGCATTTT. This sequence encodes CSVGEGGNQPQHF.